These 12 T cell receptor beta chains were all obtained from the same sample, sequenced in a study of vaccination effects on CD4 cells after COVID-19. Before sequencing, viral peptide pools were used by the ViraFEST assay to expand antigen-specific CD4+ T cells. Culturing for roughly 9 days preceded CD4+ T cell isolation. A positive SARS-CoV-2 PCR test fell between March and December 2020. Subjects were given two BNT162b2 or mRNA-1273 vaccine doses. Produced via immunoSEQ multiplex PCR; TCRdb's table is partial and in-frame only. Of approximately 15,000 clones listed, around 74% are singletons. Their specific antigens are unknown. Sequenced material: CD4+ T cells from PBMCs cultured with SARS-CoV-2 spike peptides, taken after COVID-19 vaccination. The receptors derive from a human donor who had a prior SARS-CoV-2 infection.

V is TRBV7-9 and J is TRBJ1-1, with TRBD1 identical over 10 bases. The V segment lost 5 bases and the J segment 1 base; nucleotides outside the gene matches: 7. The germline CDR1 and CDR2 sequences are SEHNR and FQNEAQ (reference sequence). This CDR3 region has 16 residues. The DNA of the CDR3 is TGTGCCAGCAGCACTAGATGGGACAGGGGGAACACTGAAGCTTTCTTT. Translation: CASSTRWDRGNTEAFF.

The CDR3 here is CASSQDRGQGYGYTF. The CDR3 region has the DNA TGCGCCAGCAGCCAAGACAGGGGGCAGGGCTATGGCTACACCTTC. The chain carries TRBV4-1 and TRBJ1-2, with 8 bases identical to TRBD1. Germline trimming cut 0 bases from V and 4 bases from J; bases unmatched to any gene: 4. Germline loops: CDR1 MGHRA, CDR2 YSYEKL. CDR3 length equals 15 residues.

This chain connects TRBV18 to TRBJ2-3, with D tentatively TRBD1 (6 bases). V shed 3 bases and J shed 0 bases, with 10 bases lying between them. Germline CDR1 reads KGHSH; CDR2 reads LQKENI. This CDR3 has 15 amino acids. The CDR3 coding sequence is TGTGCCAGCTCACCCCTGACAGGAAGCACAGATACGCAGTATTTT. Translation gives CASSPLTGSTDTQYF.

The rearrangement joins TRBV7-6 to TRBJ1-5, with TRBD1 matching over 7 bases. V was clipped by 5 bases and J by 7 bases; unmatched bases: 8. From germline, CDR1 is SGHVS and CDR2 FNYEAQ. CDR3 length: 14 amino acids. In nucleotides, the CDR3 is TGTGCCAGCAGCAATCGACAGGGAGGCCAGCCCCAGCATTTT. This sequence encodes CASSNRQGGQPQHF.

V and J are TRBV6-6 and TRBJ2-7; D may match TRBD1 or TRBD2 (5 bases each). With 0 bases removed from V and 6 bases from J, the gap between germline ends came to 15 bases. The CDR3 covers 15 residues. The germline V gene has CDR1 MNHNY and CDR2 SVGAGI (reference sequence). CDR3 in DNA: TGTGCCAGCAGTTACTCGCCCGGGGCCCTCGGCGAGCAGTACTTC. This codes for CASSYSPGALGEQYF.

The CDR3 is CASSGQRDPGYTF. The CDR3 coding sequence is TGTGCCAGCAGTGGACAGCGGGACCCTGGCTACACCTTC. This chain links TRBV2 with TRBJ1-2; weak D call: TRBD1 (5 bases). V was pared by 4 bases and J by 7 bases, with 13 bases between. Per germline, CDR1 SNHLY and CDR2 FYNNEI. The CDR3 is 13 amino acids.

This rearrangement joins TRBV5-4 to TRBJ2-1; TRBD2 matches 12 bases. After removal of 5 bases from V and 4 bases from J, the junction contained 10 bases not matched to a gene. The germline CDR1 and CDR2 sequences are SGHNT and YYREEE (reference sequence). CDR3 length equals 17 residues. Here the CDR3 reads CASRLLAGGPSYNEQFF. CDR3 nucleotides: TGTGCCAGCAGACTACTAGCGGGAGGCCCTAGTTACAATGAGCAGTTCTTC. The variable domain in full, completed from reference TRBV5-4 and TRBJ2-1, reads ETGVTQSPTHLIKTRGQQVTLRCSSQSGHNTVSWYQQALGQGPQFIFQYYREEENGRGNFPPRFSGLQFPNYSSELNVNALELDDSALYLCASRLLAGGPSYNEQFFGPGTRLTVL.

The V and J genes are TRBV9 and TRBJ2-7; D is undetermined. The CDR3 covers 14 residues. Trimming cost V 0 bases and J 8 bases, with 15 bases left between them. Germline V CDR1 and CDR2: SGDLS, YYNGEE. This CDR3 is CASSVDPIVPKQYF. In DNA, the CDR3 is TGTGCCAGCAGCGTAGATCCAATTGTCCCGAAGCAGTACTTC.

This chain joins TRBV5-4 and TRBJ1-2; 7 nucleotides agree with TRBD1. Germline CDR1 is SGHNT and CDR2 is YYREEE (reference sequence). The length of the CDR3 is 14 residues. J lost 3 bases, V lost 4 bases, and 6 bases had no gene match. In DNA form, the CDR3 reads TGTGCCAGCAGCCCTGCGACAGGGTACTATGGCTACACCTTC. Translation gives CASSPATGYYGYTF. Looking up the rest from reference TRBV5-4 and TRBJ1-2 gives the full variable domain: ETGVTQSPTHLIKTRGQQVTLRCSSQSGHNTVSWYQQALGQGPQFIFQYYREEENGRGNFPPRFSGLQFPNYSSELNVNALELDDSALYLCASSPATGYYGYTFGSGTRLTVV.

A few counts support this clone. V gene TRBV10-1 combines with J gene TRBJ2-7; D gene ambiguous. From germline, CDR1 is WNHNN and CDR2 SYGVQD (reference sequence). The ends were cut back, 10 bases at V and 2 bases at J, with 12 bases in the middle. CDR3 length: 12 residues. Here the CDR3 DNA reads TGCGCCAAGCCGACGGCGGCCTACGAGCAGTACTTC. Translating gives CAKPTAAYEQYF.

The rearrangement links TRBV7-3 to TRBJ2-3; D is tentatively TRBD1 or TRBD2 (5 bases each). Germline V gene lookup returns CDR1 SGHTA and CDR2 FQGTGA. V lost 6 bases and J 5 bases, leaving 18 bases between the germline ends. The CDR3 length is 15 residues. For the CDR3, the DNA is TGTGCCAGCAGTGATCCGAGACGGGGCGGAGATACGCAGTATTTT. This sequence encodes CASSDPRRGGDTQYF.

V and J are TRBV7-9 and TRBJ2-2, with TRBD2 identical over 8 bases. The CDR3 has 14 residues. V shed 5 bases and J 10 bases; nucleotides not matched to a gene: 9. The germline V gene has CDR1 SEHNR and CDR2 FQNEAQ (reference sequence). The CDR3 DNA reads TGTGCCAGCAGCCGCGGGACTAGTAACGAGGAGCTGTTTTTT. Translating it yields CASSRGTSNEELFF.